Detailed here is one T cell receptor beta chain. Its antigen is not identified. The V gene's germline CDR1 is SGDLS and CDR2 YYNGEE. The CDR3 covers 15 residues. The ends lost 2 bases at V and 0 bases at J; junction bases unmatched: 4. These data are taken from a study of cytomegalovirus exposure and HLA in healthy donors. General study findings and limits: The likely explanation for a cluster of highly shared sequence variants was sequencing artifact. One variant, a missense change in DCLRE1C, was linked in a later analysis to TCR beta V- and J-gene trimming. In vitro confirmation showed three CMV-associated chains to be CMV antigen specific. Among TCR beta chains of equal frequency, HLA-associated ones were more clonally expanded in a later analysis.

13 Jbeta primers and 60 Vbeta primers were used for the PCR. Only in-frame clones appear in the TCRdb table, and some are missing; sequencing was by immunoSEQ multiplex PCR. The sample lists about 160,000 clones, approximately 85% occurring once. The source of this sequence is a man between 18 and 35 years old in good health and CMV-seropositive. This chain links TRBV9 with TRBJ1-1; 7 bases are shared with TRBD1. Sequenced input: PBMCs. The DNA of the CDR3 is TGTGCCAGCAGCGTCGACGACAGGGTGAACACTGAAGCTTTCTTT. It translates to CASSVDDRVNTEAFF. Full variable domain (missing parts from reference TRBV9 and TRBJ1-1): DSGVTQTPKHLITATGQRVTLRCSPRSGDLSVYWYQQSLDQGLQFLIQYYNGEERAKGNILERFSAQQFPDLHSELNLSSLELGDSALYFCASSVDDRVNTEAFFGQGTRLTVV.